This record covers a single T cell receptor beta chain. This record belongs to a study of control samples from healthy donors and cancer patients. The CDR3 loop spans 15 amino acids. The protocol was immunoSEQ multiplex PCR, while the TCRdb copy is restricted to in-frame clones and leaves out a portion. The sample gives about 140,000 clones, around 94% of which show up once; around 12% is in the top ten. Input material: blood. The chain uses TRBV7-5 and TRBJ2-1; the D call of TRBD2 is as the table states it, not checked on the DNA. TRBV7-5 is given as a pseudogene. This clonotype was sampled from a man aged 35-49 years in good health. CDR3 residues: CARSPGLAVYNEQFF. CDR3 nucleotides: TGTGCCAGAAGCCCTGGGCTAGCAGTCTACAATGAGCAGTTCTTC.